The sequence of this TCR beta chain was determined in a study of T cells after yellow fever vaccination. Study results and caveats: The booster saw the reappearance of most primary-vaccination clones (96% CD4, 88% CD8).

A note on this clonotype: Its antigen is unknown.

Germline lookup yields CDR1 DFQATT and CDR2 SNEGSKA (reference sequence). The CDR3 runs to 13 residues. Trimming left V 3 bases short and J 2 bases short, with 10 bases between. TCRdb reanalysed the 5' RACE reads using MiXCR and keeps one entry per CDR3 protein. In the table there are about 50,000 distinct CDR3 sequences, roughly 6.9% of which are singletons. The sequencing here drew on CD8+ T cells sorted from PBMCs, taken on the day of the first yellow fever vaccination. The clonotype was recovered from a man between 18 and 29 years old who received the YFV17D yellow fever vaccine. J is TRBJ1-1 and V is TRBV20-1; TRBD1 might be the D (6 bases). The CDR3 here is CSARPTGNTEAFF. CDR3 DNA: TGCAGTGCTAGGCCGACAGGCAACACTGAAGCTTTCTTT.